This passage covers 18 T cell receptor beta chains from one sample sequenced in a study of beta chain features in type 1 diabetes. Expressed TCRB transcripts were sequenced because the entire RNA isolate underwent reverse transcription. Repertoires were generated with immunoSEQ multiplex PCR, while TCRdb's copy carries only in-frame clones and drops some. The data contain 300,000 to 400,000 clones, less than 9.5% of them singletons. The sequencing sample was made of central memory CD4+ T cells from blood. These receptors all stem from a woman aged 18-29 years in good health.

The chain uses TRBV5-4 and TRBJ2-3, with D perhaps TRBD1 or TRBD2 (6 bases each). Looked up from germline, CDR1 is SGHNT and CDR2 is YYREEE (reference sequence). Trimming removed 4 bases from V and 2 bases from J, with 14 bases in between. The CDR3 consists of 15 residues. CDR3 in DNA: TGTGCCAGCAGCGCAACAGGGAGGATCACAGATACGCAGTATTTT. This encodes CASSATGRITDTQYF.

This clone was detected only a few times. The chain is built from TRBV19 and TRBJ2-2, with 8 bases matching TRBD2. The ends lost 5 bases at V and 3 bases at J; junction bases unmatched: 11. The V gene's germline CDR1 is LNHDA and CDR2 SQIVND (reference sequence). The CDR3 sequence is 17 residues long. As DNA, the CDR3 is TGTGCCAGTAGTCGAGGGGACGGACTAGCCTACACCGGGGAGCTGTTTTTT. It specifies CASSRGDGLAYTGELFF.

This clone was seen more than once but under ten times. The rearrangement joins TRBV19 to TRBJ2-1; 12 bases map to TRBD2. The V segment lost 5 bases and the J segment 6 bases; nucleotides outside the gene matches: 11. CDR3 length: 17 residues. Germline lookup yields CDR1 LNHDA and CDR2 SQIVND (reference sequence). CDR3 amino acids: CASSSDELAGGLNEQFF. The CDR3 DNA reads as TGTGCCAGTAGTTCCGACGAACTAGCGGGAGGACTCAATGAGCAGTTCTTC.

This clone was picked up a small number of times. The chain combines TRBV7-9 with TRBJ2-2; D is unresolved. V was shortened by 4 bases and J by 4 bases, with 19 bases between the two germline ends. The CDR3 loop spans 17 amino acids. The V gene's germline CDR1 is SEHNR and CDR2 FQNEAQ (reference sequence). The CDR3 region has the DNA TGTGCCAGCAGCTCAGATAGAGAGTGGGAACGCACCGGGGAGCTGTTTTTT. It translates to CASSSDREWERTGELFF.

This clone has more than one count but fewer than ten. The chain carries TRBV11-1 and TRBJ2-5, with a tentative D call TRBD1 (6 bases). V was cut by 2 bases and J by 3 bases, with 10 bases left in between. Germline CDR1 reads SGHAT; CDR2 reads FQDESV (reference sequence). The CDR3 spans 14 residues. The CDR3 reads CASSLRDTKETQYF. CDR3 in DNA: TGTGCCAGCAGCTTAAGGGACACCAAAGAGACCCAGTACTTC.

This clone was seen more than once but under ten times. The V call is TRBV5-1, the J call TRBJ2-1; D might be TRBD2 (6 bases). Germline V gene lookup returns CDR1 SGHRS and CDR2 YFSETQ. V was clipped by 3 bases and J by 4 bases, with 14 bases between them. The CDR3 is made up of 15 amino acids. The CDR3 loop is CASSSGLPQYNEQFF. DNA of the CDR3: TGCGCCAGCAGCTCGGGACTTCCCCAGTACAATGAGCAGTTCTTC.

This clone was seen more than once but under ten times. This rearrangement joins TRBV7-9 to TRBJ2-7; 8 bases align to TRBD1. In germline, CDR1 is SEHNR, CDR2 FQNEAQ (reference sequence). V shed 4 bases and J 0 bases; nucleotides not matched to a gene: 5. This CDR3 comprises 15 residues. The chain's CDR3 is CASSSWTGSSYEQYF. The CDR3 DNA is TGTGCCAGCAGCTCATGGACAGGGAGCTCCTACGAGCAGTACTTC.

This clone was picked up a small number of times. The rearrangement joins TRBV5-4 to TRBJ2-2; D tentatively reads TRBD1 or TRBD2 (5 bases each). This CDR3 contains 15 residues. The V end lost 10 bases, the J end lost 2 bases, and 18 bases lay between the germline ends. Germline CDR1 SGHNT, CDR2 YYREEE (reference sequence). The CDR3 loop reads CAFAEGRTNTGELFF. CDR3 DNA: TGTGCCTTCGCTGAGGGGCGCACTAACACCGGGGAGCTGTTTTTT.

The V gene is TRBV29-1, the J gene TRBJ2-1; 9 positions agree with TRBD2. V trimming: 6 bases; J trimming: 6 bases; junction bases outside the gene matches: 6. CDR1 SQVTM and CDR2 ANQGSEA come from the germline V gene. The CDR3 extends over 13 amino acids. The CDR3 reads CSVAAGGFNEQFF. The CDR3 region has the DNA TGCAGCGTGGCAGCGGGAGGTTTCAATGAGCAGTTCTTC.

The rearrangement uses TRBV6-1 and TRBJ1-1, with D unresolved. CDR1 MNHNS and CDR2 SASEGT come from the germline V gene. V lost 7 bases and J lost 2, with 11 bases in between. The CDR3 extends over 13 amino acids. The CDR3 is CASTETRNTEAFF. CDR3 bases: TGTGCCAGCACCGAGACCAGAAACACTGAAGCTTTCTTT.

This clone came up a few times. The gene calls are TRBV4-2 and TRBJ2-3; 7 bases map to TRBD2. This CDR3 contains 18 residues. The germline V gene encodes CDR1 LGHNA and CDR2 YNFKEQ. The junction had 10 bases not matched to a gene; V was cut back by 1 base and J by 0 bases. The CDR3 region is CASSQGPLGGSSTDTQYF. The CDR3, as DNA: TGTGCCAGCAGCCAAGGGCCATTAGGCGGGAGTAGCACAGATACGCAGTATTTT.

This clone turned up a few times. V is TRBV9 and J is TRBJ2-3; 11 bases map to TRBD2. The V gene end was trimmed by 0 bases and the J gene end by 1 base; junction bases not matched to a gene: 4. The CDR3 sequence is 17 residues long. Germline CDR1 is SGDLS and CDR2 is YYNGEE. Here the CDR3 reads CASSVGLAGGGTDTQYF. The CDR3 DNA reads as TGTGCCAGCAGCGTAGGCCTAGCGGGGGGCGGCACAGATACGCAGTATTTT.

The chain carries TRBV7-9 and TRBJ1-1, with D hard to call. Germline loops: CDR1 SEHNR, CDR2 FQNEAQ (reference sequence). This CDR3 has 12 amino acids. Between the trimmed V and J ends, which lost 4 bases and 10 bases, there was a span of 13 bases. The CDR3 DNA follows: TGTGCCAGCAGCTCCGTCTCTTGGGCAGCTTTCTTT. This translates into CASSSVSWAAFF. The full variable domain, in which reference TRBV7-9 and TRBJ1-1 provide the parts outside the CDR3, is DTGVSQNPRHKITKRGQNVTFRCDPISEHNRLYWYRQTLGQGPEFLTYFQNEAQLEKSRLLSDRFSAERPKGSFSTLEIQRTEQGDSAMYLCASSSVSWAAFFGQGTRLTVV.

This clone was picked up many times. The identical CDR3 is also encoded by other nucleotide sequences in the sample. The rearrangement joins TRBV5-1 to TRBJ2-7, with D possibly matching TRBD1 (6 bases). There are 13 residues in the CDR3. Germline loops: CDR1 SGHRS, CDR2 YFSETQ. The germline V and J ends were trimmed by 4 bases and 7 bases, with 15 bases remaining between them. CDR3: CASSPLGGREQYF. The CDR3 bases are TGCGCCAGCAGCCCGCTAGGGGGTCGGGAGCAGTACTTC.

The V and J genes are TRBV5-6 and TRBJ2-7; 8 bases agree with TRBD1. Germline assignment: CDR1 SGHDT and CDR2 YYEEEE. This CDR3 is 18 amino acids long. Unmatched junction bases numbered 11, after V lost 0 bases and J lost 0 bases. Here the CDR3 DNA reads TGTGCCAGCAGCTTGGAGGGTCGTTCAGGGGGCCTCTCCTACGAGCAGTACTTC. This gives the protein CASSLEGRSGGLSYEQYF.

The V gene is TRBV29-1, the J gene TRBJ2-5, with 10 nucleotides matching TRBD1. The CDR3 extends over 17 amino acids. The V and J ends lost 5 bases and 2 bases, in that order; junction bases with no gene match: 14. Germline lookup yields CDR1 SQVTM and CDR2 ANQGSEA. In DNA, the CDR3 is TGCAGCGTTCTGCCAGGAACGGGACAGGGGTGGCAAGAGACCCAGTACTTC. Protein product: CSVLPGTGQGWQETQYF. The whole variable domain, remainder taken from reference TRBV29-1 and TRBJ2-5, is SAVISQKPSRDICQRGTSLTIQCQVDSQVTMMFWYRQQPGQSLTLIATANQGSEATYESGFVIDKFPISRPNLTFSTLTVSNMSPEDSSIYLCSVLPGTGQGWQETQYFGPGTRLLVL.

A few counts support this clone. CDR3 sequence reads: CAISEPATYEQYF. CDR3 DNA sequence: TGTGCCATCAGTGAACCAGCAACCTACGAGCAGTACTTC. This sequence joins TRBV10-3 and TRBJ2-7; unclear D gene. The ends were cut back, 3 bases at V and 2 bases at J, with 8 bases in the middle. The length of the CDR3 is 13 residues. Germline CDR1 is ENHRY and CDR2 is SYGVKD.

In its sample, this clone was seen many times. The chain recombines TRBV7-2 with TRBJ1-2; 7 nucleotides align to TRBD1. Trimming at V came to 5 bases and at J to 7 bases, leaving 7 bases not matched to a gene. The CDR3 is 13 amino acids. CDR1 and CDR2 from the germline V gene are SGHTA and FQGNSA. CDR3 DNA sequence: TGTGCCAGCAGCGCTCAGGGGGGCGTTGGCTACACCTTC. Its protein product is CASSAQGGVGYTF.